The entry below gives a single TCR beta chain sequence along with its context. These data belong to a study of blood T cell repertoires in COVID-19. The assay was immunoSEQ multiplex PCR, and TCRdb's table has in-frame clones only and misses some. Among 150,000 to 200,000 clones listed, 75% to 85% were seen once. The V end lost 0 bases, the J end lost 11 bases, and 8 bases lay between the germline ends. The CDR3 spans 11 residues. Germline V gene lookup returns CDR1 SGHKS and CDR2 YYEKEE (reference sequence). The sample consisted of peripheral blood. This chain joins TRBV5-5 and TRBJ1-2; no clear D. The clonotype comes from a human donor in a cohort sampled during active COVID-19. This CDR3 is CASSLGADYTF. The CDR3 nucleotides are TGTGCCAGCAGCTTGGGTGCGGATTACACCTTC.